The clone carrying this T cell receptor (beta chain) showed up just a few times. What it binds is not known. TCRdb reprocessed the reads via MiXCR and lists one record per CDR3 protein. This sample has over 150,000 distinct CDR3 sequences, with approximately 17% found just once. These data belong to a study of T cell repertoires in cytomegalovirus infection. Looking at the study overall: CMV infection plus the matching HLA type was flagged by public TCR beta signatures.

The study, taken as a whole, reports: Dominating the ex vivo response were TCR beta clonotypes that were CMV-specific and HLA-C-restricted. The cumulative frequency of public TCR beta families distinguished individuals who carried CMV together with the relevant HLA.

Trimming removed 0 bases from V and 5 bases from J, with 16 bases in between. CDR1 and CDR2 from the germline V gene are MGHRA and YSYEKL. The CDR3 length is 16 residues. The chain combines TRBV4-1 with TRBJ1-2; D is uncertain. Sequenced: CD8+ T cells from PBMCs. This receptor was taken from a human donor in good health (CMV status not recorded). Some clones in this sample may be carry-over from other donors' samples. The CDR3 protein is CASSQDLGRSGYGYTF. In nucleotides, the CDR3 is TGCGCCAGCAGCCAAGATCTGGGCAGATCGGGATATGGCTACACCTTC.